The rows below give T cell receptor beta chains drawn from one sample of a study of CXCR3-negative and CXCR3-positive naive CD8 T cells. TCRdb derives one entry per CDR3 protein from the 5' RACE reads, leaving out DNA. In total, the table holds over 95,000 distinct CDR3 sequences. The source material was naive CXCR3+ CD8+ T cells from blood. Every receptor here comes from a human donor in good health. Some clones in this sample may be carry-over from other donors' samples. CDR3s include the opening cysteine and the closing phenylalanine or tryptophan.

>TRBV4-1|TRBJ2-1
CASSQESGSGSYNEQFF
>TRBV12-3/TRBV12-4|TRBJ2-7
CASSPNDFYEQYF
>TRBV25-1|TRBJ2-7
CASSALAGGEQYF
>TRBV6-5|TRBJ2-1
CASRPFALAGGPFEQFF
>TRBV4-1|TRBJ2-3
CASSQVAGGTDTQYF
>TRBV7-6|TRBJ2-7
CASSPAVGGTYEQYF
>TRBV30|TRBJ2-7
CAWRQTYEQYF
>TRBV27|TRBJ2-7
CASSAGTSGYEQYF
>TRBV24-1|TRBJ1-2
CATTRQLSCAPVNYGYTF
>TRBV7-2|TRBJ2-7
CASSRYTGQLYEQYF
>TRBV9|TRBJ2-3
CASSAPLSGGSTDTQYF
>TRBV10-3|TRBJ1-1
CAISEAWNGNTEAFF
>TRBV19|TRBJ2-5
CASSSTPGLVETQYF
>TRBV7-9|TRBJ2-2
CASSPSLEGRRTGELFF
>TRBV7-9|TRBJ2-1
CASSLVIHRGNEQFF
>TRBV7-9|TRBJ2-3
CASSLGPSGMTDTQYF
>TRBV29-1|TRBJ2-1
CSVVGNNEQFF
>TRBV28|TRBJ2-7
CASTGVGSSYEQYF
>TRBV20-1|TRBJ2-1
CSARWRGGSYNEQFF
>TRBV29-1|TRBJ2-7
CSVEVSYEQYF
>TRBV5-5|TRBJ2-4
CASSWTKSTGHIQYF
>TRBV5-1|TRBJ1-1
CASSPEKQGARMNTEAFF